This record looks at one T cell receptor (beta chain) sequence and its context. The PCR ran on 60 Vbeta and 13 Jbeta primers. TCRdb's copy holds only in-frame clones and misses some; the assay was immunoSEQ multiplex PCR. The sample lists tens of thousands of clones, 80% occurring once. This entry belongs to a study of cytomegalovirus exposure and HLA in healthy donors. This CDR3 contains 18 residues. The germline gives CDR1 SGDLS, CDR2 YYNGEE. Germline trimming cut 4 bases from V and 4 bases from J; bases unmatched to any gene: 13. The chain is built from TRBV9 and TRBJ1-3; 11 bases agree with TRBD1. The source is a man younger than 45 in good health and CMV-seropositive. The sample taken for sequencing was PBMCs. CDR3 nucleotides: TGTGCCAGCAGCACTGGGACAGGGGGTTCTCTCGCAGGAAACACCATATATTTT. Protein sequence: CASSTGTGGSLAGNTIYF. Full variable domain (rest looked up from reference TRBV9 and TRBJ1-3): DSGVTQTPKHLITATGQRVTLRCSPRSGDLSVYWYQQSLDQGLQFLIQYYNGEERAKGNILERFSAQQFPDLHSELNLSSLELGDSALYFCASSTGTGGSLAGNTIYFGEGSWLTVV.